The clone carrying this T cell receptor (beta chain) was seen ten or more times. Its antigen remains unknown. Time point meaning: sample taken at primary tumor resection. Samples were donated by 72 untreated early-stage non-small cell lung cancer patients. This entry comes from a study of spatial heterogeneity in lung cancer. Across the whole study: More beta-chain than alpha-chain sequences were consistently detected.

Study findings and constraints: Higher tumor mutation counts went along with higher counts of expanded intratumoral alpha and beta TCRs.

One entry per CDR3 protein results from TCRdb running MiXCR on the 5' RACE reads. The table has more than 15,000 distinct CDR3 sequences, about 6% seen once. CDR3 size: 16 residues. V was clipped by 0 bases and J by 6 bases, with 16 bases between them. Germline V CDR1 and CDR2: LGHDT, YNNKEL (reference sequence). This TCR was recovered from a female donor with early-stage non-small cell lung cancer. The J gene is TRBJ2-3, the V gene TRBV3-1, with D perhaps matching TRBD2 (6 bases). Material: lung tumor tissue, obtained at surgery. The CDR3 loop is CASSQEGTGWEDTQYF. The CDR3 region has the DNA TGTGCCAGCAGCCAAGAAGGGACTGGGTGGGAGGATACGCAGTATTTT.